This entry is about one TCR beta chain. This sample is drawn from a study of blood T cell repertoires in COVID-19. Study-wide background: PBMCs, B-cell-depleted T cells, or T cells were the source of the cDNA or gDNA that made up the material.

Assay: immunoSEQ multiplex PCR; the TCRdb copy retains only in-frame clones and omits some. The sample carries about 88,000 clones, 80% to 95% recorded once. With 5 bases clipped from V and 5 bases from J, the junction kept 13 bases outside the gene matches. Per the germline V gene, CDR1 is SGHVS and CDR2 is FNYEAQ. The CDR3 covers 18 residues. The genes are TRBV7-6 and TRBJ2-2; 11 bases fit TRBD2. The sequenced sample was peripheral blood. The source is a man younger than 30 with COVID-19, enrolled during active disease. CDR3 nucleotide sequence: TGTGCCAGCAGCCGAATCTCTAGCGGGAGGCGGAATACCGGGGAGCTGTTTTTT. Translation gives CASSRISSGRRNTGELFF.